The 21 T cell receptor beta chains below were found in one sample sequenced in a study of blood T cell repertoires in COVID-19. Repertoires were generated with immunoSEQ multiplex PCR, while TCRdb's copy carries only in-frame clones and drops some. This sample carries roughly 150,000 clones, approximately 90% of them seen once, and the ten largest clones take 2% to 2.5%. The sample was peripheral blood. The receptors come from a man between 45 and 60 years old who had recovered from COVID-19.

The rearrangement links TRBV2 to TRBJ2-3, with 9 bases matching TRBD1. The CDR3 totals 15 residues. Germline V gives CDR1 SNHLY, CDR2 FYNNEI. V lost 3 bases to trimming and J lost 5 bases; unmatched junction nucleotides: 6. The CDR3, as DNA: TGTGCCAGCAGTGAGCACAGGGGGCAGGTAGATACGCAGTATTTT. Encoded protein: CASSEHRGQVDTQYF.

This chain joins TRBV11-3 and TRBJ2-2; D is perhaps TRBD1 (5 bases). Germline V gene data show CDR1 as SGHNT and CDR2 as YENEEA. The CDR3 consists of 16 residues. V lost 0 bases and J 6 bases, leaving 14 bases between the germline ends. The CDR3 region is CASSLESRAVSGELFF. CDR3 DNA sequence: TGTGCCAGCAGCTTAGAGTCCAGGGCGGTGTCCGGGGAGCTGTTTTTT.

This rearrangement joins TRBV15 to TRBJ2-2; 9 bases match TRBD2. The V gene end was trimmed by 3 bases and the J gene end by 0 bases; junction bases not matched to a gene: 11. Germline V CDR1 and CDR2: LNHNV, YYDKDF (reference sequence). This CDR3 is built from 19 residues. The CDR3 DNA sequence: TGTGCCACCAGCAGGACGAGGTTTAGCGGGAGTACGAACACCGGGGAGCTGTTTTTT. It yields the protein CATSRTRFSGSTNTGELFF.

The rearrangement joins TRBV28 to TRBJ1-6; D may be TRBD1 (6 bases). V was pared by 5 bases and J by 2 bases, with 13 bases between. The CDR3 contains 16 residues. The germline V gene has CDR1 MDHEN and CDR2 SYDVKM. The CDR3 here is CASSRQASPYNSPLHF. CDR3 bases: TGTGCCAGCAGTCGACAGGCTAGCCCCTATAATTCACCCCTCCACTTT.

The chain combines TRBV4-1 with TRBJ2-1; 7 bases match TRBD2. This CDR3 region has 18 residues. From germline, CDR1 is MGHRA and CDR2 YSYEKL. Germline trimming cut 3 bases from V and 5 bases from J; bases unmatched to any gene: 16. The CDR3: CASSQRIGGRSRNNEQFF. The DNA for the CDR3 is TGCGCCAGCAGCCAGAGAATTGGCGGGAGAAGCCGAAACAATGAGCAGTTCTTC.

This clone has more than one count but fewer than ten. The V call is TRBV18, the J call TRBJ1-5; D possibly corresponds to TRBD1 (5 bases). Germline V CDR1 and CDR2: KGHSH, LQKENI. Trimming removed 3 bases from V and 4 bases from J, with 10 bases in between. The CDR3 is 14 amino acids. CDR3 sequence (DNA): TGTGCCAGCTCACCTTCGGGACTAAATCAGCCCCAGCATTTT. Amino acids: CASSPSGLNQPQHF.

The V and J genes are TRBV5-1 and TRBJ2-7; 8 bases line up with TRBD1. The CDR3 runs 15 residues. The germline V gene has CDR1 SGHRS and CDR2 YFSETQ. The ends lost 2 bases at V and 1 base at J; junction bases unmatched: 5. In nucleotides, the CDR3 is TGCGCCAGCAGCTTTCCGAGACAGGGGTCCTACGAGCAGTACTTC. Protein: CASSFPRQGSYEQYF.

The CDR3 loop reads CASRQGLNGELFF. CDR3 DNA: TGTGCCAGTAGACAGGGCCTAAACGGGGAGCTGTTTTTT. The J gene is TRBJ2-2, the V gene TRBV6-5, with TRBD1 matching over 7 bases. Trimming cost V 9 bases and J 7 bases; bases outside gene matches: 8. The CDR3 is 13 amino acids. CDR1 and CDR2 from the germline V gene are MNHEY and SVGAGI.

This chain uses TRBV7-9 with TRBJ1-3; D call uncertain. Germline assignment: CDR1 SEHNR and CDR2 FQNEAQ (reference sequence). Trimming took 4 bases from V and 0 from J, leaving 10 bases between them. CDR3 length equals 15 residues. This chain's CDR3 is CASSSDGSSGNTIYF. Here the CDR3 DNA reads TGTGCCAGCAGCTCAGACGGGAGCTCTGGAAACACCATATATTTT.

The rearrangement uses TRBV19 and TRBJ1-3; 10 bases align to TRBD1. The V and J ends lost 7 bases and 0 bases, in that order; junction bases with no gene match: 3. Germline V gene sequence: CDR1 LNHDA, CDR2 SQIVND (reference sequence). This CDR3 is 15 amino acids long. For the CDR3, the DNA is TGTGCCAGTACCAGGACAGGGGGCTCTGGAAACACCATATATTTT. It encodes CASTRTGGSGNTIYF.

The chain employs TRBV5-1 and TRBJ2-2; 8 positions match TRBD2. The germline V gene encodes CDR1 SGHRS and CDR2 YFSETQ. The ends lost 0 bases at V and 1 base at J; junction bases unmatched: 2. The CDR3 extends over 16 amino acids. This chain's CDR3 is CASSLVAGGNTGELFF. As DNA, the CDR3 is TGCGCCAGCAGCTTGGTCGCGGGAGGGAACACCGGGGAGCTGTTTTTT.

This chain's CDR3 is CASSLGQPSYNEQFF. CDR3 in DNA: TGTGCCAGCAGCCTTGGACAGCCCTCCTACAATGAGCAGTTCTTC. V is TRBV6-5 and J is TRBJ2-1; a possible D gene is TRBD1 (6 bases). V lost 6 bases and J lost 0, with 12 bases in between. This CDR3 has 15 amino acids. The germline CDR1 and CDR2 sequences are MNHEY and SVGAGI.

The chain uses TRBV9 and TRBJ2-2, with 12 bases identical to TRBD2. From germline, CDR1 is SGDLS and CDR2 YYNGEE. The CDR3 sequence is 18 residues long. The V segment lost 4 bases and the J segment 0 bases; nucleotides outside the gene matches: 7. CDR3: CASSSRTSGDSNTGELFF. CDR3 bases: TGTGCCAGCAGCTCCCGGACTAGCGGGGATTCGAACACCGGGGAGCTGTTTTTT.

The rearrangement joins TRBV14 to TRBJ1-6, with D tentatively TRBD1 (5 bases). The germline V gene has CDR1 SGHDN and CDR2 FVKESK. The V end was cut by 0 bases, the J end by 7 bases, with 7 bases between. The CDR3 consists of 14 residues. The CDR3 nucleotides are TGTGCCAGCAGCCAAGAAGCAGGGAATTCACCCCTCCACTTT. This gives the protein CASSQEAGNSPLHF.

The chain recombines TRBV2 with TRBJ1-4; TRBD1 aligns across 10 bases. Germline CDR1 reads SNHLY; CDR2 reads FYNNEI. The CDR3 is 15 amino acids. V shed 2 bases and J 6 bases; nucleotides not matched to a gene: 3. CDR3 sequence (DNA): TGTGCCAGCAGTGAACCGGGACAGGGGCATGAAAAACTGTTTTTT. Residues: CASSEPGQGHEKLFF.

This rearrangement joins TRBV7-7 to TRBJ2-2; D unresolved. The CDR3 is made up of 14 amino acids. Germline V gene data show CDR1 as SSHAT and CDR2 as FNYEAQ (reference sequence). Trimming took off 2 bases at V and 3 bases at J, with 7 bases between the two ends. CDR3 amino acids: CASSLLADTGELFF. The CDR3 nucleotides are TGTGCCAGCAGCTTACTGGCTGACACCGGGGAGCTGTTTTTT.

This clone was counted only a few times. The chain links TRBV6-2 or TRBV6-3 to TRBJ2-7; 11 bases fit TRBD2. CDR1 and CDR2 (germline): MNHEY, SVGEGT. The V segment lost 4 bases and the J segment 5 bases; nucleotides outside the gene matches: 13. The CDR3 consists of 17 residues. CDR3 nucleotide sequence: TGTGCCAGCAGTTCGGGACTAGCGGTCAAGGTTATCAACGAGCAGTACTTC. Its protein is CASSSGLAVKVINEQYF.

A single count supports this clone. The V and J genes are TRBV6-1 and TRBJ2-1, with 8 bases lining up with TRBD2. Germline loops: CDR1 MNHNS, CDR2 SASEGT. This CDR3 spans 16 amino acids. V dropped 2 bases and J dropped 4; count of bases not matched to a gene: 7. The CDR3 is CASSERPTSAYNEQFF. The CDR3 DNA reads as TGTGCCAGCAGTGAACGTCCGACTAGCGCATACAATGAGCAGTTCTTC.

The V gene is TRBV5-1, the J gene TRBJ1-5; D might be TRBD1 (5 bases). Trimming left V 0 bases short and J 6 bases short, with 13 bases between. CDR1 is SGHRS and CDR2 is YFSETQ in the germline V gene. The CDR3 covers 15 residues. CDR3 sequence (DNA): TGCGCCAGCAGCTTGGAAGCCAGGGTTGGTCAGCCCCAGCATTTT. It encodes CASSLEARVGQPQHF.

The chain carries TRBV7-2 and TRBJ1-2; 9 bases align to TRBD1. Germline-derived CDR1 and CDR2 are SGHTA and FQGNSA. The CDR3 totals 14 residues. With 1 base clipped from V and 3 bases from J, the junction kept 0 bases outside the gene matches. The CDR3 region is CASSLGQGDYGYTF. Written as DNA, the CDR3 is TGTGCCAGCAGCTTAGGACAGGGGGACTATGGCTACACCTTC.

The chain combines TRBV27 with TRBJ2-7; TRBD1 agrees at 8 bases. The CDR3 has 13 amino acids. CDR1 is MNHEY and CDR2 is SMNVEV in the germline V gene (reference sequence). V trimming: 6 bases; J trimming: 5 bases; junction bases outside the gene matches: 6. The CDR3 DNA is TGTGCCAGCAGCTTCAAACAGGGGGACGAGCAGTACTTC. Translated, it gives CASSFKQGDEQYF.